Described below is a single T cell receptor (beta chain) sequence and its context. This sample was included in a study of technical replicates of blood from a handful of donors. Here immunoSEQ multiplex PCR was the method, and the copy in TCRdb shows in-frame clones only, minus some. The sample includes 75,000 to 85,000 clones, about 94% of them seen just once. This CDR3 has 16 residues. The chain carries TRBV1 and TRBJ2-1; the table's D call of TRBD1 was not tested on the DNA. TRBV1 is shown as a pseudogene. The sequence derives from a human donor in good health. Input material: T cells isolated from PBMCs. The CDR3 sequence: CTSSQVRQPTYNEQFF. The DNA for the CDR3 is TGCACCAGCAGCCAAGTGCGACAGCCTACTTACAATGAGCAGTTCTTC.